The sample holds a few counts of the clone carrying this TCR beta chain. The antigen is unknown. The germline V gene has CDR1 LNHDA and CDR2 SQIVND (reference sequence). This CDR3 has 16 amino acids. V trimming: 7 bases; J trimming: 5 bases; junction bases outside the gene matches: 9. The entry originates in a study of molecular identifiers for immune sequencing clone quantification. Study-level information: RNA from approximately 20,000 or 98,000 naive CD8 cells was split five ways in replicates, with four sequenced. Study-level findings and limits: Same-barcode identical TCR molecules could make highly expanded clones look smaller than they are.

TCRdb re-derived calls from the PCR reads in MiXCR, one entry per CDR3 protein. The sample carries some 650,000 distinct CDR3 sequences, nearly 20% recorded once. Sorting was used to obtain naive CD8 T cells (CD8+CD4-CCR7+CD45RA+). The material sequenced was naive CD8+ T cells from blood, with Jurkat cell RNA spiked in. Subset here: FACS-sorted CD8+CD4-CCR7+CD45RA+ naive T cells. The origin of this receptor is a human donor in good health. Some libraries in this study had Jurkat cell RNA spiked in. The V and J genes are TRBV19 and TRBJ2-1; 12 nucleotides agree with TRBD2. CDR3 coding DNA: TGTGCCAGTATTGCCTCTAGCGGGGGGGTAAACAATGAGCAGTTCTTC. Amino acid sequence: CASIASSGGVNNEQFF.